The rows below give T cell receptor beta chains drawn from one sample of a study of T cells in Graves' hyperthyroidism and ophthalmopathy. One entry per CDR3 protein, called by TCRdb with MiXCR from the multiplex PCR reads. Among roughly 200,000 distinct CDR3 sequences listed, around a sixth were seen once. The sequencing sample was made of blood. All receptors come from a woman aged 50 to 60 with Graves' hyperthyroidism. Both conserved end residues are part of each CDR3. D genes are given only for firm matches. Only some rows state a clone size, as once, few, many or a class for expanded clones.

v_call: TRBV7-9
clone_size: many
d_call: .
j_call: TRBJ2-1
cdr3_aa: CASSLSRRDNEQFF
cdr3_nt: TGTGCCAGCAGCTTAAGTAGGAGGGACAATGAGCAGTTCTTC

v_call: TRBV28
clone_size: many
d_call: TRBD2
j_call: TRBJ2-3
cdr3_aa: CASQPSRGGGTDTQYF
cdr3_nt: TGTGCCAGCCAACCTAGTCGGGGGGGCGGCACAGATACGCAGTATTTT

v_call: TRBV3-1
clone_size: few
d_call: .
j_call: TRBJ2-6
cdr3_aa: CASSVSSGANVLTF
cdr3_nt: TGTGCCAGCAGTGTGAGCTCTGGGGCCAACGTCCTGACTTTC

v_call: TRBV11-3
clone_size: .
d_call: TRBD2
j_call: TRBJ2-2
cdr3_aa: CASSLGSLAGDSTGELFF
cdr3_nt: TGTGCCAGCAGCTTAGGCTCACTAGCGGGAGATTCCACCGGGGAGCTGTTTTTT

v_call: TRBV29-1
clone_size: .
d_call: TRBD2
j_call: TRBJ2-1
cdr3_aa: CSVGQIAGEDNEQFF
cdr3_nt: TGCAGCGTTGGACAAATAGCGGGAGAGGACAATGAGCAGTTCTTC

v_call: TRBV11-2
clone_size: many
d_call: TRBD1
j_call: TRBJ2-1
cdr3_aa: CASSFTLSGGSEQFF
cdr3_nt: TGTGCCAGCAGCTTTACGCTTTCAGGGGGCAGTGAGCAGTTCTTC

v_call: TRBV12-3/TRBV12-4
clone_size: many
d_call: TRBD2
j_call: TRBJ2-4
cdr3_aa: CASSFRVGFGTSGNPKNIQYF
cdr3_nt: TGTGCCAGCAGTTTCCGCGTCGGGTTCGGGACTAGCGGAAACCCCAAAAACATTCAGTACTTC

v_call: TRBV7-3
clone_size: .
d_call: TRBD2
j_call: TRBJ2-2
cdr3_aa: CASRNLAATGELFF
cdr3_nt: TGTGCCAGCAGAAATCTAGCGGCGACCGGGGAGCTGTTTTTT

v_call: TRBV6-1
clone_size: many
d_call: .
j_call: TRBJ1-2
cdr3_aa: CASSNSARHNYGYTF
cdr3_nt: TGTGCCAGCAGTAATAGCGCGCGGCATAACTATGGCTACACCTTC

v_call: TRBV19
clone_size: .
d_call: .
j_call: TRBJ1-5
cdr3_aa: CASSILGGAHQPQHF
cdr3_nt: TGTGCCAGTAGTATTTTGGGGGGGGCCCATCAGCCCCAGCATTTT

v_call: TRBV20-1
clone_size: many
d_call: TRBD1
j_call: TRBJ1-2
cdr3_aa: CSAIWDRANYGYTF
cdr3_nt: TGCAGTGCCATCTGGGACAGGGCTAACTATGGCTACACCTTC

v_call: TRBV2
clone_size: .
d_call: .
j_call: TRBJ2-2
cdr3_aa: CASSEARAKGGELFF
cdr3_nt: TGTGCCAGCAGTGAAGCCAGGGCCAAGGGCGGGGAGCTGTTTTTT

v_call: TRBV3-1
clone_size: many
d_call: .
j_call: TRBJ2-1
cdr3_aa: CASSQVGGITYNEQFF
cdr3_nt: TGTGCCAGCAGCCAAGTCGGGGGTATAACCTACAATGAGCAGTTCTTC

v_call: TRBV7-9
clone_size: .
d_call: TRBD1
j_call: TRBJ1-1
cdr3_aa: CASSVTDRANTEAFF
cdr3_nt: TGTGCCAGCAGTGTAACGGACAGGGCGAACACTGAAGCTTTCTTT

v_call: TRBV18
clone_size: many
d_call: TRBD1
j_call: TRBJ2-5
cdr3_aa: CASSFNAGTEETQYF
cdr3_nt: TGTGCCAGCTCATTTAACGCCGGGACAGAAGAGACCCAGTACTTC

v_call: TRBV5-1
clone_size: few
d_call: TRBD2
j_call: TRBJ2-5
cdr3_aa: CASSQTSGSPETQYF
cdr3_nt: TGCGCCAGCAGCCAGACTAGCGGGAGCCCCGAGACCCAGTACTTC

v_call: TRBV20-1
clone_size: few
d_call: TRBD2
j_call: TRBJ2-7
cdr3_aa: CSARAGGIGEQYF
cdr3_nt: TGCAGTGCTAGAGCGGGAGGGATAGGCGAGCAGTACTTC

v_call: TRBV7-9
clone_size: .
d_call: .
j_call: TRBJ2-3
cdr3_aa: CASSPPDPGGTDTQYF
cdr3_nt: TGTGCCAGCAGCCCCCCGGACCCGGGGGGCACAGATACGCAGTATTTT

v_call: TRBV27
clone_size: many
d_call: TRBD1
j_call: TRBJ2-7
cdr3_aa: CASSPRGLGYEQYF
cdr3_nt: TGTGCCAGCAGCCCAAGGGGGCTCGGGTACGAGCAGTACTTC

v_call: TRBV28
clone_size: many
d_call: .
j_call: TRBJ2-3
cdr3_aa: CASRPQNRVADTQYF
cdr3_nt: TGTGCCAGCAGACCACAAAACCGGGTTGCAGATACGCAGTATTTT

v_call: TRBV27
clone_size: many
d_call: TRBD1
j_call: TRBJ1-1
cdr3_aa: CASSFGTGYTEAFF
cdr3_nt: TGTGCCAGCAGTTTCGGGACAGGATACACTGAAGCTTTCTTT

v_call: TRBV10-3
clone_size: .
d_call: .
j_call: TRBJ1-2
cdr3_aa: CAISAFGSGYTF
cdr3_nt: TGTGCCATCAGTGCATTTGGATCTGGCTACACCTTC

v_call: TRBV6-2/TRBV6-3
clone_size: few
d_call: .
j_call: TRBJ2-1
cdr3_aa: CASSYLGGGWDNEQFF
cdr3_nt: TGTGCCAGCAGTTACTTAGGGGGTGGTTGGGACAATGAGCAGTTCTTC

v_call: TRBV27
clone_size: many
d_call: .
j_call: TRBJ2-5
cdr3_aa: CASSSRGTAFLLETQYF
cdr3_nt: TGTGCCAGCAGTTCCCGCGGGACCGCCTTTTTGTTAGAGACCCAGTACTTC

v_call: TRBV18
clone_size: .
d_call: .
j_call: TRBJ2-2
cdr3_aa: CASSGRDPNTGELFF
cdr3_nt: TGTGCCAGCTCCGGCCGGGACCCCAACACCGGGGAGCTGTTTTTT

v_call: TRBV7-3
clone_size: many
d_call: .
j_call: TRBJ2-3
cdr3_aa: CASSLIGSGDTQYF
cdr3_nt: TGTGCCAGCAGCTTAATTGGGAGTGGGGATACGCAGTATTTT